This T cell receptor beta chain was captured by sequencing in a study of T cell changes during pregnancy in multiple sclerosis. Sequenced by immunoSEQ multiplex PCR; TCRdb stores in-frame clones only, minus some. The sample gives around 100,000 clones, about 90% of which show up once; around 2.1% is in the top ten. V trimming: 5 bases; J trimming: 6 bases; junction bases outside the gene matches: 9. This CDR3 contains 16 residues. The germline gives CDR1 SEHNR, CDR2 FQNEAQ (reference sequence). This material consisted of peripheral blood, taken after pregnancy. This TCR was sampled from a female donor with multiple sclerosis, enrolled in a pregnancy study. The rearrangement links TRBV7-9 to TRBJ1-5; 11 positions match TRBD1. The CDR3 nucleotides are TGTGCCAGCAGCGCCCCCGGGACAGGGGGTTTTCAGCCCCAGCATTTT. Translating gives CASSAPGTGGFQPQHF. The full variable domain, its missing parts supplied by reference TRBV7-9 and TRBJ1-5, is DTGVSQNPRHKITKRGQNVTFRCDPISEHNRLYWYRQTLGQGPEFLTYFQNEAQLEKSRLLSDRFSAERPKGSFSTLEIQRTEQGDSAMYLCASSAPGTGGFQPQHFGDGTRLSIL.